This T cell receptor (beta chain) was sequenced during a study of blood T cell repertoires in COVID-19. Overall study: PBMCs, B-cell-depleted T cells, or T cells provided the cDNA or gDNA that made up the material.

This clone was seen only once. The CDR3 consists of 16 residues. The germline V gene encodes CDR1 SGHTA and CDR2 FQGNSA. V gave up 5 bases and J gave up 5 bases; unmatched junction bases: 11. Clones were sequenced by immunoSEQ multiplex PCR, and TCRdb holds only the in-frame ones, with some missing. This repertoire shows over 150,000 clones, approximately 86% found once; its top ten account for approximately 0.5%. During active infection, Seattle patients enrolled and were then monitored through disease. Material: peripheral blood. The TCR was taken from a man aged 55 to 69 with COVID-19, enrolled during active disease. This chain links TRBV7-2 with TRBJ2-5; 10 positions agree with TRBD1. The CDR3 sequence is CASSLSGTGVRETQYF. The CDR3 DNA reads as TGTGCCAGCAGCCTATCAGGGACAGGGGTACGCGAGACCCAGTACTTC.